What follows are 28 T cell receptor beta chains derived from one specimen sequenced in a study of blood T cells in healthy people across ages. Sample-barcoded 5' priming and a J-beta primer mix drove a second PCR of 7 to 11 cycles. From the 5' RACE reads, TCRdb called clonotypes with MiXCR, one entry per CDR3 protein. Of 700,000 to 800,000 distinct CDR3 sequences in the sample, roughly 47% were seen once. Sequenced material: blood. The receptors stem from a woman aged 60-70 years in good health.

At least ten counts were recorded for this clonotype. V is TRBV10-3 and J is TRBJ2-7; TRBD1 matches 7 bases. Germline lookup yields CDR1 ENHRY and CDR2 SYGVKD. CDR3 length equals 13 residues. V shed 2 bases, J shed 4 bases, and the junction held 2 bases outside the gene matches. The CDR3 nucleotides read TGTGCCATCAGTGAGGGACAGGTTTACGAGCAGTACTTC. Its protein product is CAISEGQVYEQYF.

The chain has TRBV18 and TRBJ1-4; D is undetermined. This CDR3 is 12 amino acids long. Germline assignment: CDR1 KGHSH and CDR2 LQKENI. V lost 6 bases and J 12 bases, leaving 14 bases between the germline ends. CDR3 bases: TGTGCCAGCTCTATAGGATCTGAGGAACTGTTTTTT. As protein: CASSIGSEELFF.

The V and J genes are TRBV20-1 and TRBJ1-5, with 7 bases fitting TRBD1. The CDR3 is 14 residues long. Unmatched junction bases numbered 16, after V lost 2 bases and J lost 15 bases. In germline, CDR1 is DFQATT, CDR2 SNEGSKA (reference sequence). This CDR3 reads CSARTFTGVGVVHF. Written as DNA, the CDR3 is TGCAGTGCTAGAACCTTTACAGGGGTTGGGGTAGTGCATTTT.

This clonotype has ten or more counts. The rearrangement joins TRBV29-1 to TRBJ2-7, with TRBD2 identical over 9 bases. This CDR3 contains 13 residues. V dropped 6 bases and J dropped 6; count of bases not matched to a gene: 9. Germline V gives CDR1 SQVTM, CDR2 ANQGSEA. Here the CDR3 DNA reads TGCAGCGTGACCGGGACTAGCATCGGCGAGCAGTACTTC. Its protein is CSVTGTSIGEQYF.

This clonotype was counted only a few times. The chain carries TRBV7-3 and TRBJ1-2, with 9 bases aligning to TRBD1. With V trimmed by 5 bases and J by 4 bases, 8 bases remained unmatched. Germline V gene lookup returns CDR1 SGHTA and CDR2 FQGTGA. The CDR3 is 15 residues long. In DNA form, the CDR3 reads TGTGCCAGCAGCCCGACGGGACAGGGTGGCTATGGCTACACCTTC. Translation: CASSPTGQGGYGYTF.

The sample holds a few counts of this clonotype. The chain combines TRBV6-5 with TRBJ2-7; possibly TRBD1 for D (5 bases). The V gene's germline CDR1 is MNHEY and CDR2 SVGAGI. The CDR3 has 13 amino acids. V was clipped by 6 bases and J by 2 bases, with 11 bases between them. The CDR3 spells CASRFQGTYEQYF. The DNA of the CDR3 is TGTGCCAGCAGATTCCAGGGTACCTACGAGCAGTACTTC.

Ten or more counts support this clonotype. V gene TRBV10-3 combines with J gene TRBJ2-1; TRBD2 is a possible D gene (6 bases). With 2 bases removed from V and 4 bases from J, the gap between germline ends came to 6 bases. The CDR3 consists of 13 residues. Germline-derived CDR1 and CDR2 are ENHRY and SYGVKD. The CDR3 loop reads CAISEGGYNEQFF. The CDR3 region has the DNA TGTGCCATCAGTGAGGGAGGGTACAATGAGCAGTTCTTC.

V usage is TRBV6-5 and J usage is TRBJ1-6; D uncertain. Germline V gives CDR1 MNHEY, CDR2 SVGAGI. With 0 bases removed from V and 6 bases from J, the gap between germline ends came to 9 bases. The CDR3 contains 15 residues. CDR3 nucleotides: TGTGCCAGCAGTTACTCAGAGCTACTTAATTCACCCCTCCACTTT. Its translation is CASSYSELLNSPLHF.

The table lists this clonotype with a few counts. The V call is TRBV21-1, the J call TRBJ1-5. TRBV21-1 is annotated as a pseudogene. The CDR3 totals 17 residues. CDR3 protein: CASILVGPCRSNQPQHF. The CDR3 DNA follows: TGTGCCAGCATTTTAGTGGGTCCGTGCAGGAGCAATCAGCCCCAGCATTTT.

This CDR3 reads CASGRGSNTEAFF. The CDR3 coding sequence is TGTGCCAGCGGAAGGGGGAGTAACACTGAAGCTTTCTTT. The chain is built from TRBV7-9 and TRBJ1-1; D might be TRBD1 (6 bases). V lost 8 bases and J lost 2, with 12 bases in between. Per the germline V gene, CDR1 is SEHNR and CDR2 is FQNEAQ (reference sequence). This CDR3 region has 13 residues. Supplemented by reference TRBV7-9 and TRBJ1-1, the full variable domain reads DTGVSQNPRHKITKRGQNVTFRCDPISEHNRLYWYRQTLGQGPEFLTYFQNEAQLEKSRLLSDRFSAERPKGSFSTLEIQRTEQGDSAMYLCASGRGSNTEAFFGQGTRLTVV.

This chain links TRBV18 with TRBJ2-7; tentative D call: TRBD2 (6 bases). The germline gives CDR1 KGHSH, CDR2 LQKENI. The V gene lost 7 bases and the J gene lost 2 bases, with 15 bases spanning the gap. The CDR3 extends over 14 amino acids. DNA for the CDR3: TGTGCCAGCTTCCGGGACTCCCGAACCTACGAGCAGTACTTC. This encodes CASFRDSRTYEQYF.

The J gene is TRBJ2-7, the V gene TRBV7-3; D tentatively reads TRBD1 or TRBD2 (5 bases each). V lost 2 bases to trimming and J lost 5 bases, with 13 bases between them. The CDR3 runs 14 residues. Germline values: CDR1 SGHTA, CDR2 FQGTGA. The CDR3 here is CASSLYPGQNEQYF. DNA of the CDR3: TGTGCCAGCAGCTTATACCCGGGGCAGAACGAGCAGTACTTC.

A note on this clonotype: This clone may be a read error of a much larger clone one base away. The chain links TRBV27 to TRBJ2-5; D gene ambiguous. Looked up from germline, CDR1 is MNHEY and CDR2 is SMNVEV (reference sequence). The CDR3 totals 16 residues. The CDR3 nucleotides are TGTGCCAGCAGTTTTTTCGCAGAGAGGTACCAAGAGGCCCAGTACTTC. Residues: CASSFFAERYQEAQYF.

There are a few counts of this clonotype. The rearrangement links TRBV5-1 to TRBJ2-3, with 8 nucleotides matching TRBD2. The germline gives CDR1 SGHRS, CDR2 YFSETQ. The CDR3 spans 14 residues. Trimming at V came to 3 bases and at J to 2 bases, leaving 2 bases not matched to a gene. The CDR3 bases are TGCGCCAGCAGCTCGGGACTAGACACAGATACGCAGTATTTT. It specifies CASSSGLDTDTQYF. Looking up the rest from reference TRBV5-1 and TRBJ2-3 gives the full variable domain: KAGVTQTPRYLIKTRGQQVTLSCSPISGHRSVSWYQQTPGQGLQFLFEYFSETQRNKGNFPGRFSGRQFSNSRSEMNVSTLELGDSALYLCASSSGLDTDTQYFGPGTRLTVL.

The chain employs TRBV12-3 or TRBV12-4 and TRBJ1-5; D is unclear. There are 14 residues in the CDR3. V was clipped by 5 bases and J by 7 bases, with 15 bases between them. CDR3 nucleotide sequence: TGTGCCAGCAGTCCCCCAGCCCTGGGACAGCCCCAGCATTTT. Translation: CASSPPALGQPQHF.

The V call is TRBV7-3, the J call TRBJ1-1; possibly TRBD1 for D (5 bases). This CDR3 is 15 amino acids long. V lost 0 bases to trimming and J lost 6 bases, with 14 bases between them. Germline V lookup: CDR1 SGHTA, CDR2 FQGTGA. The CDR3 nucleotides read TGTGCCAGCAGCTTAACAAACGGGGGTATAGCTGAAGCTTTCTTT. Translation gives CASSLTNGGIAEAFF.

This clonotype has more than one count but fewer than ten. V is TRBV20-1 and J is TRBJ1-4, with a tentative D call TRBD1 (6 bases). The CDR3 runs 14 residues. Trimming took off 7 bases at V and 0 bases at J, with 12 bases between the two ends. The germline V gene encodes CDR1 DFQATT and CDR2 SNEGSKA (reference sequence). CDR3 amino acids: CSVETGTTNEKLFF. CDR3 DNA: TGCAGTGTAGAAACAGGGACAACTAATGAAAAACTGTTTTTT.

This clonotype appeared a single time. The gene calls are TRBV20-1 and TRBJ2-1, with D possibly TRBD1 on 6 matching bases. The V end lost 5 bases, the J end lost 6 bases, and 14 bases lay between the germline ends. This CDR3 region has 13 residues. CDR1 is DFQATT, CDR2 SNEGSKA, per germline (reference sequence). CDR3 sequence: CSAGQTRGNEQFF. The CDR3 DNA reads TGCAGTGCTGGACAGACCCGGGGCAATGAGCAGTTCTTC.

This clonotype was counted a few times. J is TRBJ1-1 and V is TRBV28, with D perhaps matching TRBD1 (6 bases). There are 14 residues in the CDR3. From germline, CDR1 is MDHEN and CDR2 SYDVKM. The ends were cut back, 3 bases at V and 3 bases at J, with 11 bases in the middle. Here the CDR3 DNA reads TGTGCCAGCAGTTTGGGGGGGCGCGACACTGAAGCTTTCTTT. This codes for CASSLGGRDTEAFF.

This chain joins TRBV5-1 and TRBJ2-3, with D possibly being TRBD1 (8 bases). CDR1 and CDR2 from the germline V gene are SGHRS and YFSETQ. V was clipped by 2 bases and J by 5 bases, with 15 bases between them. CDR3 length equals 15 residues. CDR3 residues: CASSFGQGGGDTQYF. CDR3 nucleotides: TGCGCCAGCAGCTTCGGACAGGGAGGGGGAGATACGCAGTATTTT.

The chain employs TRBV4-2 and TRBJ2-7; tentatively, D is TRBD1 (6 bases). The V gene lost 3 bases and the J gene lost 3 bases, with 12 bases spanning the gap. Germline assignment: CDR1 LGHNA and CDR2 YNFKEQ. The CDR3 is 14 amino acids. CDR3 DNA sequence: TGTGCCAGCAGCCACCCGGGACACTTCTACGAGCAGTACTTC. It codes for CASSHPGHFYEQYF.

A few counts support this clonotype. The V gene is TRBV4-1, the J gene TRBJ1-2; 7 bases map to TRBD1. With V trimmed by 0 bases and J by 5 bases, 6 bases remained unmatched. CDR3 size: 15 residues. Per germline, CDR1 MGHRA and CDR2 YSYEKL. CDR3 protein: CASSQEGRGNYGYTF. The CDR3 DNA follows: TGCGCCAGCAGCCAAGAGGGCAGGGGGAATTATGGCTACACCTTC.

The chain links TRBV29-1 to TRBJ2-5, with 8 bases fitting TRBD1. The CDR3 loop spans 13 amino acids. The ends lost 6 bases at V and 3 bases at J; junction bases unmatched: 6. Germline CDR1 and CDR2: SQVTM and ANQGSEA. CDR3 in DNA: TGCAGCGTGGTAGGACAGGGTAAAGAGACCCAGTACTTC. It codes for CSVVGQGKETQYF.

CDR3 in DNA: TGTGCCAGCAGCTTAGCGCAAGGTTTAACGGGAGGGGTCTACGAGCAGTACTTC. The encoded protein is CASSLAQGLTGGVYEQYF. The chain employs TRBV7-9 and TRBJ2-7, with 8 bases aligning to TRBD2. The CDR3 extends over 18 amino acids. CDR1 is SEHNR, CDR2 FQNEAQ, per germline (reference sequence). V shed 0 bases and J 3 bases; nucleotides not matched to a gene: 13.

The chain is built from TRBV12-3 or TRBV12-4 and TRBJ1-2; D is perhaps TRBD1 (6 bases). The CDR3 covers 12 residues. Trimming took off 5 bases at V and 8 bases at J, with 12 bases between the two ends. CDR3 nucleotide sequence: TGTGCCAGCAGTAAAGGGGGATGGGGCTACACCTTC. It codes for CASSKGGWGYTF.

This clonotype appeared many times. The chain recombines TRBV4-2 with TRBJ2-1; D might be TRBD1 (6 bases). CDR3 size: 15 residues. CDR1 is LGHNA and CDR2 is YNFKEQ in the germline V gene. V was trimmed by 0 bases and J by 2 bases, leaving 8 bases between them. The CDR3, as DNA: TGTGCCAGCAGCCAAGACACAGGGACCTACAATGAGCAGTTCTTC. Amino acids: CASSQDTGTYNEQFF.

This rearrangement joins TRBV6-1 to TRBJ2-5, with D perhaps TRBD1 or TRBD2 (5 bases each). V lost 2 bases to trimming and J lost 5 bases, with 15 bases between them. This CDR3 is 15 amino acids long. Germline CDR1 and CDR2: MNHNS and SASEGT. The CDR3: CASSESGRPGETQYF. CDR3 DNA: TGTGCCAGCAGTGAATCGGGACGGCCCGGGGAGACCCAGTACTTC.

CDR3 bases: TGTGCCAGCGGTACAGGGGATAACTATGGCTACACCTTC. The encoded protein is CASGTGDNYGYTF. The rearrangement links TRBV12-3 or TRBV12-4 to TRBJ1-2; the match to TRBD1 covers 7 bases. This CDR3 comprises 13 residues. With 8 bases clipped from V and 1 base from J, the junction kept 4 bases outside the gene matches.